This T cell receptor (beta chain) was sequenced during a study of T-cell reconstitution after alpha-beta-depleted transplantation in children. This clonotype was counted many times. The CDR3 covers 12 residues. The germline V gene has CDR1 ENHRY and CDR2 SYGVKD. V was shortened by 6 bases and J by 5 bases, with 9 bases between the two germline ends. Library preparation (for TCRbeta) was performed with unique molecular identifiers. TCRdb reprocessed the PCR reads via MiXCR and lists one record per CDR3 protein. The sample lists a few hundred thousand distinct CDR3 sequences; over 9% were seen once. The material sequenced was PBMCs from the stem cell graft donor, taken from the stem cell graft. The TCR originated in a human donor who donated a stem cell graft to a child with acute lymphoblastic leukemia. The V call is TRBV10-3, the J call TRBJ2-3; D unclear. The CDR3 loop is CAISYSEDTQYF. In DNA form, the CDR3 reads TGTGCCATCAGCTATAGTGAAGATACGCAGTATTTT.